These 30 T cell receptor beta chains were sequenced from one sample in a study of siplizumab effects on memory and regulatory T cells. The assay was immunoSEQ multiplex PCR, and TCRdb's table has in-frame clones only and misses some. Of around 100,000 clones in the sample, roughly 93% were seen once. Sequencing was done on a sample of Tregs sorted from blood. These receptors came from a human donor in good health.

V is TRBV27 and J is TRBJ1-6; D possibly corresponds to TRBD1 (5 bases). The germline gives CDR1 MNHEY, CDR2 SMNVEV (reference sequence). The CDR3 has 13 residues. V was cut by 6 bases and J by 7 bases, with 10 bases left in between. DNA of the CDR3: TGTGCCAGCAGGACAGTTGAGAATTCACCCCTCCACTTT. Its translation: CASRTVENSPLHF.

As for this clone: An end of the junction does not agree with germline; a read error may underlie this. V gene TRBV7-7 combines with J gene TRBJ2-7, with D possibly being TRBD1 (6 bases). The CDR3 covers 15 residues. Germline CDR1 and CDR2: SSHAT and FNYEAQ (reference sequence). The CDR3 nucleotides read TGTGCTAGCAGCTTAGGATCAGGGGCGTCCTACGAGCAGTACTTC. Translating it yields CASSLGSGASYEQYF.

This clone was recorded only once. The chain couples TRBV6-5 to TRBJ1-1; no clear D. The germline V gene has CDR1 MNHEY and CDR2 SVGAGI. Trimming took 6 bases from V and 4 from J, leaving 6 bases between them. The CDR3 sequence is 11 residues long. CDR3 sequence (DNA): TGTGCCAGCAGACGAGGCACTGAAGCTTTCTTT. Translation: CASRRGTEAFF.

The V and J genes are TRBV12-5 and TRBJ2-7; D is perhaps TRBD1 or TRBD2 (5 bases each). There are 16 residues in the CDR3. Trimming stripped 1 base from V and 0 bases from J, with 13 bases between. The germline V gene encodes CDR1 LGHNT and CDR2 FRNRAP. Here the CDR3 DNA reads TGTGCTAGTGGTTTGGCCTCGGGACCGTTCTCCTACGAGCAGTACTTC. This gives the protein CASGLASGPFSYEQYF.

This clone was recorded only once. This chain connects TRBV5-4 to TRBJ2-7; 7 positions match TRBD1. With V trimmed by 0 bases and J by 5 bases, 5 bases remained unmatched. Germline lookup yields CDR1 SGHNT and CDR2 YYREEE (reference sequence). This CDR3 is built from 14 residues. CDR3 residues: CASSLGGQSNEQYF. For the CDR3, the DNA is TGTGCCAGCAGCTTGGGGGGACAGAGCAACGAGCAGTACTTC.

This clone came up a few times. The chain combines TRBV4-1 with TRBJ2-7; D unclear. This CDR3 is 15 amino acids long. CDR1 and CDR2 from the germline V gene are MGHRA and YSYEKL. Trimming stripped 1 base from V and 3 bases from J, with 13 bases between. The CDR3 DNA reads TGCGCCAGCAGCCAAGCGTCGCTAACAATCTACGAGCAGTACTTC. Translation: CASSQASLTIYEQYF.

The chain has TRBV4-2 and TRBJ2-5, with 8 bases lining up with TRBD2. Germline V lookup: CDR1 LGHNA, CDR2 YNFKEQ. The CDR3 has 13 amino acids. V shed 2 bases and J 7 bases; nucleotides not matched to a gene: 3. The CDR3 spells CASSQTGGPTQYF. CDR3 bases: TGTGCCAGCAGCCAAACGGGAGGGCCGACCCAGTACTTC.

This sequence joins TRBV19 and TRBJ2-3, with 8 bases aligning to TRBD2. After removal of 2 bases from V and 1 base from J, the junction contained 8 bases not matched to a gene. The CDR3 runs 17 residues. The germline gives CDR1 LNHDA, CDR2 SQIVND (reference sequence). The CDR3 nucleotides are TGTGCCAGTAGTATACCCTCCCCCGGGGGGGGCACAGATACGCAGTATTTT. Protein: CASSIPSPGGGTDTQYF.

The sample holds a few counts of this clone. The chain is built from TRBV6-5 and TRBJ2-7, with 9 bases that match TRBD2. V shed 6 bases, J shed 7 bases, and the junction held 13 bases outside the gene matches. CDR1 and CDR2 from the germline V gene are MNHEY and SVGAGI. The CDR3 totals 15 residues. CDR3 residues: CASSRIAGEVGEQYF. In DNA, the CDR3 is TGTGCCAGCAGCCGGATAGCGGGGGAAGTAGGGGAGCAGTACTTC.

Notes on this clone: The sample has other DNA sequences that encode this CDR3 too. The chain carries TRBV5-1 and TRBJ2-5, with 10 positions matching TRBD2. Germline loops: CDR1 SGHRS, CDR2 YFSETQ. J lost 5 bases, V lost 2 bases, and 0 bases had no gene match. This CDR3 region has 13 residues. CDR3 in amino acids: CASSFSGGETQYF. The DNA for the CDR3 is TGCGCCAGCAGCTTTAGCGGGGGGGAGACCCAGTACTTC.

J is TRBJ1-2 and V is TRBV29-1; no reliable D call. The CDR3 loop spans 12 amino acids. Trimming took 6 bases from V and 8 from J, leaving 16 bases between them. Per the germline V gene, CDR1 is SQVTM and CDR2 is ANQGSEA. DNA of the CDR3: TGCAGCGTCCAGGCCCTGACTTGGGGCTACACCTTC. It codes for CSVQALTWGYTF.

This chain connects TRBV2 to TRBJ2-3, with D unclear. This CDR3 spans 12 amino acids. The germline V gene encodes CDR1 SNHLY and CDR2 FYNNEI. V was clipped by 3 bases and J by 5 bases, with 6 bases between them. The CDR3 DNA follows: TGTGCCAGCAGTGAGGAACGAGATACGCAGTATTTT. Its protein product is CASSEERDTQYF.

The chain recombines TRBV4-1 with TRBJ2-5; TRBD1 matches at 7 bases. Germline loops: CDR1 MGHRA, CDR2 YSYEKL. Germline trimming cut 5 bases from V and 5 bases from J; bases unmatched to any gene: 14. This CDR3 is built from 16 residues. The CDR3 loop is CASSVRAGTAKETQYF. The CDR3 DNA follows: TGCGCCAGCAGCGTACGCGCCGGGACAGCCAAGGAGACCCAGTACTTC.

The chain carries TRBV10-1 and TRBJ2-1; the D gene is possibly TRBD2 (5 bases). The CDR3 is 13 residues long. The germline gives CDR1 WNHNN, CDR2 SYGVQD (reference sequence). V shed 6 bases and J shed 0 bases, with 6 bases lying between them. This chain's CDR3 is CASSRDSYNEQFF. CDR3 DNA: TGCGCCAGCAGCCGGGACTCCTACAATGAGCAGTTCTTC.

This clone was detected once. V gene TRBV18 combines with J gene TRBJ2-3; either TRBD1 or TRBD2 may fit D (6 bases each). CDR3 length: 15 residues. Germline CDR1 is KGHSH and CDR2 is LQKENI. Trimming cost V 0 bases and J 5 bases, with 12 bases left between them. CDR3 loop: CASSPPTRQVDTQYF. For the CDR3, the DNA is TGTGCCAGCTCACCACCGACTAGACAGGTAGATACGCAGTATTTT.

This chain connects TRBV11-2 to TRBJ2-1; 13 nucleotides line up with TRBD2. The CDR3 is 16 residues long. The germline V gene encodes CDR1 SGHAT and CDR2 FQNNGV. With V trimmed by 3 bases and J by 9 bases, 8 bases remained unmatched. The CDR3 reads CASSFRTSGGGGEQFF. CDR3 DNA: TGTGCCAGCAGCTTTCGTACTAGCGGGGGGGGAGGTGAGCAGTTCTTC.

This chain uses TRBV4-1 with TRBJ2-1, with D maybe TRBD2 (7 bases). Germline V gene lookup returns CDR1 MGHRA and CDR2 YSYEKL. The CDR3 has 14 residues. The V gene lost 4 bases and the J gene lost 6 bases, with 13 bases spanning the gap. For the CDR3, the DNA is TGCGCCAGCAGCCCACGGGGGGCCTCCAATGAGCAGTTCTTC. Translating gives CASSPRGASNEQFF.

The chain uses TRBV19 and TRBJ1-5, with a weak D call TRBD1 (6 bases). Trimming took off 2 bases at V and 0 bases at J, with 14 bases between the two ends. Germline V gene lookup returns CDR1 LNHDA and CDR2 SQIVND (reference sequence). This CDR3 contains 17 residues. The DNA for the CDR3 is TGTGCCAGTAGTATAATTACCGGACAGCTTAGCAATCAGCCCCAGCATTTT. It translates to CASSIITGQLSNQPQHF.

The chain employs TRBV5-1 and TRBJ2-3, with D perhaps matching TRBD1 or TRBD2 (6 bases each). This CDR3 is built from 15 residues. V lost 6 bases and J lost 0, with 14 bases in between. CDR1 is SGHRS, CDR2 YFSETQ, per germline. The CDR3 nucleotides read TGCGCCAGCAAGTTTAGGGGGGAAAGCACAGATACGCAGTATTTT. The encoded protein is CASKFRGESTDTQYF.

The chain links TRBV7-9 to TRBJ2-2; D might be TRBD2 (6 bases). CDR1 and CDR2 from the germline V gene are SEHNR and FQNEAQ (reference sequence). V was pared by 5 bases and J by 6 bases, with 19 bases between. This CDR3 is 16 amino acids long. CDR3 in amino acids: CASSPYRGRSSGELFF. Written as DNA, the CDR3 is TGTGCCAGCAGCCCTTACCGGGGGAGATCCTCCGGGGAGCTGTTTTTT.

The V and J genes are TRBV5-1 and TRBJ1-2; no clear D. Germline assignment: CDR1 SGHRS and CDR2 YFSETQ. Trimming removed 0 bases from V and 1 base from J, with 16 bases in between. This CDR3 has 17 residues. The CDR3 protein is CASSLDGSTLLNYGYTF. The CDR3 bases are TGCGCCAGCAGCTTGGATGGATCCACTTTGCTTAACTATGGCTACACCTTC.

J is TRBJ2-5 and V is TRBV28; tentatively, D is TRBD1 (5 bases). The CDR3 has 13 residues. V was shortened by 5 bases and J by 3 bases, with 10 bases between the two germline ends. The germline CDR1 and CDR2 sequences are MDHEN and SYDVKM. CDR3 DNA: TGTGCCAGCAGTCTAGGACAAGAAGAGACCCAGTACTTC. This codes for CASSLGQEETQYF.

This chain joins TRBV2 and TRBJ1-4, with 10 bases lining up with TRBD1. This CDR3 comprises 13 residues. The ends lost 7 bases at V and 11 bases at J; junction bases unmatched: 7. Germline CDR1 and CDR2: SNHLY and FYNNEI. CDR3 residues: CASIRGTGAKLFF. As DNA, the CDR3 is TGTGCCAGCATTAGAGGGACAGGGGCGAAACTGTTTTTT.

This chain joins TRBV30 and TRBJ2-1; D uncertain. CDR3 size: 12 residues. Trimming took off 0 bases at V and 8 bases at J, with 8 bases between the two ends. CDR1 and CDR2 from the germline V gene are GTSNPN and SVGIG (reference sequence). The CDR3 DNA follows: TGTGCCTGGAGTGTACTAACTTATGAGCAGTTCTTC. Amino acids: CAWSVLTYEQFF.

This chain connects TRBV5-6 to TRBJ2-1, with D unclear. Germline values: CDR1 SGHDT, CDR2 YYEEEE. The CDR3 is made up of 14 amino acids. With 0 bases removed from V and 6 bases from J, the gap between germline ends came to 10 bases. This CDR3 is CASSLVFSGNEQFF. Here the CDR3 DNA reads TGTGCCAGCAGCTTGGTTTTCTCGGGCAATGAGCAGTTCTTC. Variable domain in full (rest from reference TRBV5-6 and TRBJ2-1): DAGVTQSPTHLIKTRGQQVTLRCSPKSGHDTVSWYQQALGQGPQFIFQYYEEEERQRGNFPDRFSGHQFPNYSSELNVNALLLGDSALYLCASSLVFSGNEQFFGPGTRLTVL.

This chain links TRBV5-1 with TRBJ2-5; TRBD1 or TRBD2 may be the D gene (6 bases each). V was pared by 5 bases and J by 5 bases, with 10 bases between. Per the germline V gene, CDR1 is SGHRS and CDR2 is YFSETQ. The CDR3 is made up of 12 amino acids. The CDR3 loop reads CASSIGGETQYF. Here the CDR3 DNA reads TGCGCCAGCAGTATAGGGGGGGAGACCCAGTACTTC. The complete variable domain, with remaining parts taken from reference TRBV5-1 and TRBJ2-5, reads KAGVTQTPRYLIKTRGQQVTLSCSPISGHRSVSWYQQTPGQGLQFLFEYFSETQRNKGNFPGRFSGRQFSNSRSEMNVSTLELGDSALYLCASSIGGETQYFGPGTRLLVL.

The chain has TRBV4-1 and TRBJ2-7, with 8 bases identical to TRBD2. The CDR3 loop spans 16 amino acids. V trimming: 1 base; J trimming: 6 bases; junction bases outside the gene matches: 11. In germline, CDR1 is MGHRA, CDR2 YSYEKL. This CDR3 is CASSQVRISGSAEQYF. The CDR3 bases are TGCGCCAGCAGCCAAGTTAGAATAAGCGGGAGCGCCGAGCAGTACTTC.

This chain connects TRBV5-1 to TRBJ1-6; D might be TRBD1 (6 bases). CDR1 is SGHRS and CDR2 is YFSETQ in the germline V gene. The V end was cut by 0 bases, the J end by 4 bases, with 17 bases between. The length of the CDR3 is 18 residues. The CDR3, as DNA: TGCGCCAGCAGCTTGGGTATCGACAGGCCGGCATATAATTCACCCCTCCACTTT. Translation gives CASSLGIDRPAYNSPLHF. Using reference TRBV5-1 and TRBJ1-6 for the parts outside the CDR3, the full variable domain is KAGVTQTPRYLIKTRGQQVTLSCSPISGHRSVSWYQQTPGQGLQFLFEYFSETQRNKGNFPGRFSGRQFSNSRSEMNVSTLELGDSALYLCASSLGIDRPAYNSPLHFGNGTRLTVT.

The CDR3 nucleotides read TGTGCCAGTAGGGCTAGCAAAGAGACCCAGTACTTC. Amino acids: CASRASKETQYF. The chain has TRBV19 and TRBJ2-5; the D gene is possibly TRBD2 (5 bases). Germline loops: CDR1 LNHDA, CDR2 SQIVND (reference sequence). V was trimmed by 6 bases and J by 3 bases, leaving 8 bases between them. This CDR3 comprises 12 residues.

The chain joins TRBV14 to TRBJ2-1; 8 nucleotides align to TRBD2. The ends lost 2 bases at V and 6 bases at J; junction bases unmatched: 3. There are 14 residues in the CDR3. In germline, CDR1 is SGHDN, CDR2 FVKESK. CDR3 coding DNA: TGTGCCAGCAGCCAACCGGGACTAGGCAATGAGCAGTTCTTC. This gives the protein CASSQPGLGNEQFF.